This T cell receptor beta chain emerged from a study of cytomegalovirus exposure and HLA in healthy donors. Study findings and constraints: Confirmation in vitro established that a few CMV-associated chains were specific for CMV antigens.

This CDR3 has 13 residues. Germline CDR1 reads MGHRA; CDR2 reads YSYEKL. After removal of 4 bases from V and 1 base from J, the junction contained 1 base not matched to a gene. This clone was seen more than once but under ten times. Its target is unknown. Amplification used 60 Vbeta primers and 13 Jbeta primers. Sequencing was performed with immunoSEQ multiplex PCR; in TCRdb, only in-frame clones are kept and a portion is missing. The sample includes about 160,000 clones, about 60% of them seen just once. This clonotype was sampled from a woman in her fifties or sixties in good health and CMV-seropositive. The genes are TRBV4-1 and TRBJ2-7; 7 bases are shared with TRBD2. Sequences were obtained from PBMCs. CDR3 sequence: CASSREGSYEQYF. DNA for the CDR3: TGCGCCAGCAGCCGGGAGGGGTCCTACGAGCAGTACTTC.